Reported below is one TCR beta chain. Its antigen is unknown. This sample is part of a study of shared clonotypes between healthy human individuals. This table comes from immunoSEQ multiplex PCR, and its TCRdb copy is limited to in-frame clones, with some not included. Counted here are roughly 2.5 million clones, around 94% occurring once; the ten biggest clones make up about 0.13%. Study-wide results and limits: Memory subsets had estimated richness that was generally smaller than that of naive subsets.

Sequencing was performed on naive CD4+ T cells sorted from blood. Regarding subset: CD45RA+ positively selected. The receptor's source is a man aged 18-30 years in good health.

CDR3 loop: CASSAETDRVYGYTF. In DNA, the CDR3 is TGTGCCAGCAGCGCCGAAACCGACAGGGTCTATGGCTACACCTTC. The rearrangement joins TRBV9 to TRBJ1-2; 7 nucleotides align to TRBD1. CDR1 and CDR2 (germline): SGDLS, YYNGEE. The CDR3 is 15 amino acids. Germline trimming cut 3 bases from V and 4 bases from J; bases unmatched to any gene: 9.